This T cell receptor beta chain was obtained from a study of shared clonotypes between healthy human individuals. A deep-level run was used for the assay. Each subset's genomic DNA was split evenly across several immunoSEQ plates. The replicate PCRs on unsorted PBMC were given 300 ng DNA, which is some 28,000 T cell genomes. Original processing notes: Filtering differed because ImmunoSEQ produced junction-only sequences that carried no quality scores. Sequencing was performed with immunoSEQ multiplex PCR; in TCRdb, only in-frame clones are kept and a portion is missing. V and J calls and clone size are given by that table; D and trimming were obtained from the DNA. The repertoire holds hundreds of thousands of clones, with 75% to 85% as singletons. This CDR3 region has 18 residues. CDR1 and CDR2 (germline): LNHNV, YYDKDF (reference sequence). Trimming cost V 0 bases and J 3 bases; bases outside gene matches: 12.

Sequenced input: PBMCs. The receptor was derived from a woman between 40 and 55 years old in good health. Some clones in this sample may be carry-over from other donors' samples. V usage is TRBV15 and J usage is TRBJ2-5, with 8 bases fitting TRBD2. CDR3 in amino acids: CATSRDVRLAGVEETQYF. The CDR3 nucleotides are TGTGCCACCAGCAGAGATGTGCGGCTAGCGGGCGTGGAAGAGACCCAGTACTTC. Based on the CDR3 plus reference TRBV15 and TRBJ2-5, the full variable domain is DAMVIQNPRYQVTQFGKPVTLSCSQTLNHNVMYWYQQKSSQAPKLLFHYYDKDFNNEADTPDNFQSRRPNTSFCFLDIRSPGLGDTAMYLCATSRDVRLAGVEETQYFGPGTRLLVL.